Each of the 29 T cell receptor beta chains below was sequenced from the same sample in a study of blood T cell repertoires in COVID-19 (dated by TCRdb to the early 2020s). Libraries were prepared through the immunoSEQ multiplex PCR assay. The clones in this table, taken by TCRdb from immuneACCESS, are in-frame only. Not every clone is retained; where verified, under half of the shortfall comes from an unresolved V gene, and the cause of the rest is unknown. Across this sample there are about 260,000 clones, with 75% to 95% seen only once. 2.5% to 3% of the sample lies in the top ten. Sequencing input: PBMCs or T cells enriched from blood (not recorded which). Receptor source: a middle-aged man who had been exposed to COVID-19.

The CDR3 is CASSQETRSYEQYF. The CDR3 DNA sequence: TGCGCCAGCAGCCAAGAAACCAGGTCCTACGAGCAGTACTTC. The chain carries TRBV4-1 and TRBJ2-7, with unresolved D. This CDR3 region has 14 residues. The V gene lost 0 bases and the J gene lost 1 base, with 7 bases spanning the gap. From germline, CDR1 is MGHRA and CDR2 YSYEKL.

CDR3 bases: TGTGCCAGCAGCCCGGAGGGTTCCTCCTACGAGCAGTACTTC. The encoded protein is CASSPEGSSYEQYF. The genes are TRBV2 and TRBJ2-7; D perhaps matches TRBD2 (6 bases). V was cut by 6 bases and J by 0 bases, with 12 bases left in between. CDR1 SNHLY and CDR2 FYNNEI come from the germline V gene. This CDR3 has 14 residues.

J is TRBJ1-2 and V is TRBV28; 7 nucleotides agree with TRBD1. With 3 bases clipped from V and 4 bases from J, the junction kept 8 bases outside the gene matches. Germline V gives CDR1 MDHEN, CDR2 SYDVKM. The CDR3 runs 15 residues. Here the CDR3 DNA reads TGTGCCAGCAGTTTTCCGGGACAGAGGACCTATGGCTACACCTTC. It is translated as CASSFPGQRTYGYTF.

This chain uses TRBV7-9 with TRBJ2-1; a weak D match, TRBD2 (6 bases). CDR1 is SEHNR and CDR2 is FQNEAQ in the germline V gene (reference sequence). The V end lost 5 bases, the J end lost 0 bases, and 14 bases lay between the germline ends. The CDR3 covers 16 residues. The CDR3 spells CASSPQSGVSYNEQFF. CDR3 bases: TGTGCCAGCAGCCCACAATCGGGGGTCTCCTACAATGAGCAGTTCTTC.

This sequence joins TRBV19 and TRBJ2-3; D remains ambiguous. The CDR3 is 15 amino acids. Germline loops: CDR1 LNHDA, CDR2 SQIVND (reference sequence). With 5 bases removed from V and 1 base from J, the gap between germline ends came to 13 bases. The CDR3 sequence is CASSFPSAGTDTQYF. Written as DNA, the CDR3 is TGTGCCAGTAGTTTCCCCAGCGCCGGCACAGATACGCAGTATTTT. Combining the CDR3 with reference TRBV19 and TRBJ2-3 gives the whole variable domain DGGITQSPKYLFRKEGQNVTLSCEQNLNHDAMYWYRQDPGQGLRLIYYSQIVNDFQKGDIAEGYSVSREKKESFPLTVTSAQKNPTAFYLCASSFPSAGTDTQYFGPGTRLTVL.

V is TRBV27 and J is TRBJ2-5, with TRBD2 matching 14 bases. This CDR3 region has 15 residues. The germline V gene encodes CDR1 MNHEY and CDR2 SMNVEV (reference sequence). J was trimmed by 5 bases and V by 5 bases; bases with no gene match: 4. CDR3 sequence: CASSRLAGGEETQYF. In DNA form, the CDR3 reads TGTGCCAGCAGTCGACTAGCGGGAGGGGAGGAGACCCAGTACTTC.

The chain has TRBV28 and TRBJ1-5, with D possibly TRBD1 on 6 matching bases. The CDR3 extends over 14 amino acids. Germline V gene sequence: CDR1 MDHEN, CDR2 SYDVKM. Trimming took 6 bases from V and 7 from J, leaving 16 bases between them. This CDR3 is CASRTGSAWQPQHF. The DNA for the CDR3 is TGTGCCAGCAGAACAGGGTCCGCATGGCAGCCCCAGCATTTT.

The CDR3 region has the DNA TGCGCCAGCAGCTTGACAGGGGCCGCAGATACGCAGTATTTT. The encoded protein is CASSLTGAADTQYF. J is TRBJ2-3 and V is TRBV5-1, with 7 positions matching TRBD1. Germline V gene data show CDR1 as SGHRS and CDR2 as YFSETQ. The CDR3 consists of 14 residues. J lost 4 bases, V lost 1 base, and 3 bases had no gene match.

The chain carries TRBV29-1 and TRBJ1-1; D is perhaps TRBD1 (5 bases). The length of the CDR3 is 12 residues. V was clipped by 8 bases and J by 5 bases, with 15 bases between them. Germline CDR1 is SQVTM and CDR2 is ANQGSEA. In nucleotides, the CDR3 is TGCAGCTCCAGGGAAAGACGGACTGAAGCTTTCTTT. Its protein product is CSSRERRTEAFF. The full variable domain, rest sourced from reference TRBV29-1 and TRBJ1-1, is SAVISQKPSRDICQRGTSLTIQCQVDSQVTMMFWYRQQPGQSLTLIATANQGSEATYESGFVIDKFPISRPNLTFSTLTVSNMSPEDSSIYLCSSRERRTEAFFGQGTRLTVV.

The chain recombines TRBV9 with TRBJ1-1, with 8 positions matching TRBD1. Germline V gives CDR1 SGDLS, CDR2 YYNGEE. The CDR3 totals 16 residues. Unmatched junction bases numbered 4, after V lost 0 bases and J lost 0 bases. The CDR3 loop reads CASSVGQGALNTEAFF. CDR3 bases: TGTGCCAGCAGCGTAGGGCAGGGGGCCTTGAACACTGAAGCTTTCTTT.

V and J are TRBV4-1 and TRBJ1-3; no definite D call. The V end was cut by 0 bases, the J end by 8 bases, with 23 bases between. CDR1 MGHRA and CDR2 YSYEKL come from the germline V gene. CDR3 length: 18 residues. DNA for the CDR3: TGCGCCAGCAGCCAAGATCGGAATAAGGTACTCGGGTCGGACACCATATATTTT. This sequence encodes CASSQDRNKVLGSDTIYF.

CDR3 nucleotide sequence: TGTGCCAGCAGTCCCTCCGGGACAGGGTTTGGCTACACCTTC. Translating gives CASSPSGTGFGYTF. The rearrangement joins TRBV28 to TRBJ1-2, with 9 bases matching TRBD1. Germline values: CDR1 MDHEN, CDR2 SYDVKM. The CDR3 covers 14 residues. Trimming took 5 bases from V and 7 from J; bases not matched to a gene: 8.

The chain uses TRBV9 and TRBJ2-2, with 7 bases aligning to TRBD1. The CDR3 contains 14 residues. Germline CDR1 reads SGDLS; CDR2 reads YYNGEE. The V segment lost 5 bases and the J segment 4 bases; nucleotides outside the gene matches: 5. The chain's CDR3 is CASRPTGTTGELFF. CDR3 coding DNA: TGTGCCAGCAGACCGACAGGGACCACCGGGGAGCTGTTTTTT.

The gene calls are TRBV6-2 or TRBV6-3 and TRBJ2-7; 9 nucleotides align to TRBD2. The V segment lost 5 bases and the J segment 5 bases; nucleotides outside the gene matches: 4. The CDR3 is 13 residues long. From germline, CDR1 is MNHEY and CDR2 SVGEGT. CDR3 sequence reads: CASSPGLANEQYF. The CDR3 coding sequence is TGTGCCAGCAGTCCGGGACTAGCCAACGAGCAGTACTTC.

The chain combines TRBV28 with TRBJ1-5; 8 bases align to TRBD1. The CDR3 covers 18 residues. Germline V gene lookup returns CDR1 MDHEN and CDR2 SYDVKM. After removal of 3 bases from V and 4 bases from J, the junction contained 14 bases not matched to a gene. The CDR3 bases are TGTGCCAGCAGTTTGGTGGGACAGGCGGGGTTTCGAAATCAGCCCCAGCATTTT. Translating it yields CASSLVGQAGFRNQPQHF. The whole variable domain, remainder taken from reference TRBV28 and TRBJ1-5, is DVKVTQSSRYLVKRTGEKVFLECVQDMDHENMFWYRQDPGLGLRLIYFSYDVKMKEKGDIPEGYSVSREKKERFSLILESASTNQTSMYLCASSLVGQAGFRNQPQHFGDGTRLSIL.

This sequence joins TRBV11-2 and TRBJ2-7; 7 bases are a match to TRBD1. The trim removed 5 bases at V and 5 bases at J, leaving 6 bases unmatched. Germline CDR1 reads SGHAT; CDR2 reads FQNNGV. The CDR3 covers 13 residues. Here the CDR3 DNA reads TGTGCCAGCAGCATTACAGGGGCAGACGAGCAGTACTTC. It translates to CASSITGADEQYF.

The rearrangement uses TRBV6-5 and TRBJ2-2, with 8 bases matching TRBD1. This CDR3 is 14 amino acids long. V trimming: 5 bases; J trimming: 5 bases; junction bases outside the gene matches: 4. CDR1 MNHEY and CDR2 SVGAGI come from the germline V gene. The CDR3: CASSTTGVTGELFF. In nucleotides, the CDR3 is TGTGCCAGCAGTACGACAGGGGTTACCGGGGAGCTGTTTTTT.

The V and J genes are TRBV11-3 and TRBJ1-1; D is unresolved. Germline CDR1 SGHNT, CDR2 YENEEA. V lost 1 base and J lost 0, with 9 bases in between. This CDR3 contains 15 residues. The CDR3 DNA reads TGTGCCAGCAGCTTAGCTGCGAGATTGAACACTGAAGCTTTCTTT. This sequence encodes CASSLAARLNTEAFF.

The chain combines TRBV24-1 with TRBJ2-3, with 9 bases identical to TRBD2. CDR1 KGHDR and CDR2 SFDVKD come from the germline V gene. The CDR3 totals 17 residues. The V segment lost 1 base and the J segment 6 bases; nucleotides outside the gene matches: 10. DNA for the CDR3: TGTGCCACCAGTGATTTACCCAGCGGGAGGACCTCGGATACGCAGTATTTT. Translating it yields CATSDLPSGRTSDTQYF.

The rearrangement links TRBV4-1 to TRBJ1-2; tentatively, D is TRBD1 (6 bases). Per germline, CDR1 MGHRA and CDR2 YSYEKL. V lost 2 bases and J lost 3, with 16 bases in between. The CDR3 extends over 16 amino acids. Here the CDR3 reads CASSQPAGANYYGYTF. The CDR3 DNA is TGCGCCAGCAGCCAACCAGCAGGGGCTAACTACTATGGCTACACCTTC.

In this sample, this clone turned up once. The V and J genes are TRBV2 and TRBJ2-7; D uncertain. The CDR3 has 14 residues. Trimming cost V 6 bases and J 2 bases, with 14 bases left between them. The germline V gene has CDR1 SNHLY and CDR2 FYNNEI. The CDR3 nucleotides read TGTGCCAGCAGGGTCCAGCGAGAGACCTACGAGCAGTACTTC. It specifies CASRVQRETYEQYF.

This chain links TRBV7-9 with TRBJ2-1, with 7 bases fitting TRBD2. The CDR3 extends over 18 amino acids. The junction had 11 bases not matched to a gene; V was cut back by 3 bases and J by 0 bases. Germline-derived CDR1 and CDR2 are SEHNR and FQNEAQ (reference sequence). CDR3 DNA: TGTGCCAGCAGCTTTACCCAGACTAGCCAGAGCTCCTACAATGAGCAGTTCTTC. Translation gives CASSFTQTSQSSYNEQFF.

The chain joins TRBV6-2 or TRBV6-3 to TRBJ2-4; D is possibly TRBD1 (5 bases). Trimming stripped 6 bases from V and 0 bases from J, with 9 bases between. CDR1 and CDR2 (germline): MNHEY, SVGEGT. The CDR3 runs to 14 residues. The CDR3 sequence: CASSRDRAKNIQYF. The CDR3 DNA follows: TGTGCCAGCAGCCGCGACAGAGCCAAAAACATTCAGTACTTC.

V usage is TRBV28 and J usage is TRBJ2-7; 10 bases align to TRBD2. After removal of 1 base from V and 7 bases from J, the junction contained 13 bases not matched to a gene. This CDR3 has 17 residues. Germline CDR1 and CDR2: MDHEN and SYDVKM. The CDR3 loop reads CASSLLWIPSGGPEQYF. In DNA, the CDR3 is TGTGCCAGCAGTTTATTATGGATTCCTAGCGGGGGACCGGAGCAGTACTTC.

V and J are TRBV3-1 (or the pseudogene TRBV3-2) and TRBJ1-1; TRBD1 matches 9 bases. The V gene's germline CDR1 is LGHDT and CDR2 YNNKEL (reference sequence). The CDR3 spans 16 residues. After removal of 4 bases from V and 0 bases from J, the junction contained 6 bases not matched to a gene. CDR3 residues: CASSRGQGGMNTEAFF. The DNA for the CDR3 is TGTGCCAGCAGCCGGGGACAGGGAGGCATGAACACTGAAGCTTTCTTT.

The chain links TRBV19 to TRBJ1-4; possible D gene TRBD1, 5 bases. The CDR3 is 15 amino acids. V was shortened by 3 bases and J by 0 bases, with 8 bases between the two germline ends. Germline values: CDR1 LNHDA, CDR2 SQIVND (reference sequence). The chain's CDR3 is CASSMVGATNEKLFF. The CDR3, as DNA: TGTGCCAGTAGTATGGTAGGGGCAACTAATGAAAAACTGTTTTTT.

DNA for the CDR3: TGTGCCAGCTCACCAAGGGCGGGAGGGCCTGGAGATACGCAGTATTTT. Translating it yields CASSPRAGGPGDTQYF. The rearrangement uses TRBV18 and TRBJ2-3, with 9 bases fitting TRBD2. With V trimmed by 2 bases and J by 5 bases, 8 bases remained unmatched. Germline V gene data show CDR1 as KGHSH and CDR2 as LQKENI. This CDR3 has 16 amino acids.

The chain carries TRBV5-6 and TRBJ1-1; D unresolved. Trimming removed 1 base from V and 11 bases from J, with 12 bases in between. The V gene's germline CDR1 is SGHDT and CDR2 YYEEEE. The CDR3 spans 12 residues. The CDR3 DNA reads TGTGCCAGCAGCTTGCTCGGCTTGAGGGCTTTCTTT. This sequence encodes CASSLLGLRAFF. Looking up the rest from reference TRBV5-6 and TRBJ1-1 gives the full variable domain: DAGVTQSPTHLIKTRGQQVTLRCSPKSGHDTVSWYQQALGQGPQFIFQYYEEEERQRGNFPDRFSGHQFPNYSSELNVNALLLGDSALYLCASSLLGLRAFFGQGTRLTVV.

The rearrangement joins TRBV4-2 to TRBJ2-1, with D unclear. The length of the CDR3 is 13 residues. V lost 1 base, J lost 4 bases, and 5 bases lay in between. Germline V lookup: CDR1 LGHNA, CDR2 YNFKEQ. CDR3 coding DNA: TGTGCCAGCAGCCAAGGGGCTTACAATGAGCAGTTCTTC. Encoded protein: CASSQGAYNEQFF.